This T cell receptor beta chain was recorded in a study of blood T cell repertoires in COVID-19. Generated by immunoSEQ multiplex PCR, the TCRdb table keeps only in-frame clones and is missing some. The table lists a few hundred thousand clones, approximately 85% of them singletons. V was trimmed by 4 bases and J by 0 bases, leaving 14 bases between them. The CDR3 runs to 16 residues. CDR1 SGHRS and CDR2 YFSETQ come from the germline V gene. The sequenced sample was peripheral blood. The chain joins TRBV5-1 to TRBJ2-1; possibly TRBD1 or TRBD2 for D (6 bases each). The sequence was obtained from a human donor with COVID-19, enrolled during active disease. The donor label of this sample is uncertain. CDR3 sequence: CASSVEGVSSYNEQFF. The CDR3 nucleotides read TGCGCCAGCAGCGTGGAGGGGGTGAGCTCCTACAATGAGCAGTTCTTC.